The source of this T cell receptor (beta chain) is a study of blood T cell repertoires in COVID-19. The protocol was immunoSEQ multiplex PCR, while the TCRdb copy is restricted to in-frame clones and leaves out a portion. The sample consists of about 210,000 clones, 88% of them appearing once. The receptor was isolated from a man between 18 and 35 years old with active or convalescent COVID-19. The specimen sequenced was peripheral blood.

CDR3 nucleotide sequence: TGTGCCAGCAGTTTACAGTCAGGGGCGGCCTACGAGCAGTACTTC. Translation gives CASSLQSGAAYEQYF. This chain joins TRBV28 and TRBJ2-7; tentatively, D is TRBD1 (6 bases). The V gene's germline CDR1 is MDHEN and CDR2 SYDVKM. The CDR3 covers 15 residues. V was cut by 2 bases and J by 2 bases, with 13 bases left in between.